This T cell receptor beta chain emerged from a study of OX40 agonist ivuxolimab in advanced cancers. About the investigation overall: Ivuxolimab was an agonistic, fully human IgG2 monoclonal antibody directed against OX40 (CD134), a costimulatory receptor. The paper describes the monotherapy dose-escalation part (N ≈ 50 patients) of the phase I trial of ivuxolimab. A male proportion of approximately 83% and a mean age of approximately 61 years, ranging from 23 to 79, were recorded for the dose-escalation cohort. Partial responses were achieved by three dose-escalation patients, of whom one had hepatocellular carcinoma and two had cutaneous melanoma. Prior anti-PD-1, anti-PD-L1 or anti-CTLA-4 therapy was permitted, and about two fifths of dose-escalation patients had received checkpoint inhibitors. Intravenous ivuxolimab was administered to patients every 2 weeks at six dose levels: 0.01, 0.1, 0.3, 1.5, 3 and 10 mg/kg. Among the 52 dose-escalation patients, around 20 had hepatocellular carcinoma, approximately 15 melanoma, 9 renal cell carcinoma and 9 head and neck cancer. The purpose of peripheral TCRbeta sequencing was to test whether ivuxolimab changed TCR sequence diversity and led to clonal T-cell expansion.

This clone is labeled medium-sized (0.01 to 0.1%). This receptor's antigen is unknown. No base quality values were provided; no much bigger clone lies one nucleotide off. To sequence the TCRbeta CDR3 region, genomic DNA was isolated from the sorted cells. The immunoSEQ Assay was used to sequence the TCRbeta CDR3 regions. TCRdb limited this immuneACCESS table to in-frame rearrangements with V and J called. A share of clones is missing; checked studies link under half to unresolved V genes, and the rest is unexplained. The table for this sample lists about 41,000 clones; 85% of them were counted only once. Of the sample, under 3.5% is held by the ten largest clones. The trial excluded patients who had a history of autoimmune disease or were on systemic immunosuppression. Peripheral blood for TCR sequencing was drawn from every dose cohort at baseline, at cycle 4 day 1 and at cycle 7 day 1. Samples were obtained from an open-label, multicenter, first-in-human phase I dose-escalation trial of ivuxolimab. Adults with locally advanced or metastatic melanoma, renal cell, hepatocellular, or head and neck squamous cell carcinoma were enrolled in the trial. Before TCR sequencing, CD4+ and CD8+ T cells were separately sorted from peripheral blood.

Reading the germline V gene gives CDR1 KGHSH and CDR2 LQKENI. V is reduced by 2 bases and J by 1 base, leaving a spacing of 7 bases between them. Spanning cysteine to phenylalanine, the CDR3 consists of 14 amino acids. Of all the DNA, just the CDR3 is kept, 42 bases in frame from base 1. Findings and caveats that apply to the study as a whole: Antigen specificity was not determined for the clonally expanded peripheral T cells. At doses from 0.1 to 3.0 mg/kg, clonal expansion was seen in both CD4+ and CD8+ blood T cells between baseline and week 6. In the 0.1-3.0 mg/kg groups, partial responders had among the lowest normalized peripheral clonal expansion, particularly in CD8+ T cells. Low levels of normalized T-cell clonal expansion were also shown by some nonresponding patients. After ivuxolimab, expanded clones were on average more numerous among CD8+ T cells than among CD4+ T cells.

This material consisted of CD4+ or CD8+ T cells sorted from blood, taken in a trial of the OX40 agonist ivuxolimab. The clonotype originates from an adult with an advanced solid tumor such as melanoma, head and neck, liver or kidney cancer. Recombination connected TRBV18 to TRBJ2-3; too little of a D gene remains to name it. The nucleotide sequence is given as TGTGCCAGCTCACCATCCGTGGGCACAGATACGCAGTATTTT. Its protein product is CASSPSVGTDTQYF.